A single T cell receptor beta chain is shown here with its context. A sample-barcoded 5' primer and a J-beta primer mix were used in a second PCR of about 7 to 11 cycles. A single record per CDR3 protein comes from TCRdb applying MiXCR to the 5' RACE reads. The data contain around 780,000 distinct CDR3 sequences, roughly 50% of them seen just once; the ten biggest clones take up around 24%. The sample belongs to a study of blood T cells in healthy people across ages. Germline CDR1 and CDR2: MDHEN and SYDVKM. Trimming took 5 bases from V and 7 from J; bases not matched to a gene: 8. This CDR3 is 14 amino acids long.

The chain is built from TRBV28 and TRBJ2-4, with 7 bases aligning to TRBD2. Input material: blood. The TCR sequence derives from a man aged 35 to 55 in good health. This chain's CDR3 is CASSLDVGGNIQYF. The CDR3 coding sequence is TGTGCCAGCAGTCTCGACGTCGGGGGGAACATTCAGTACTTC.